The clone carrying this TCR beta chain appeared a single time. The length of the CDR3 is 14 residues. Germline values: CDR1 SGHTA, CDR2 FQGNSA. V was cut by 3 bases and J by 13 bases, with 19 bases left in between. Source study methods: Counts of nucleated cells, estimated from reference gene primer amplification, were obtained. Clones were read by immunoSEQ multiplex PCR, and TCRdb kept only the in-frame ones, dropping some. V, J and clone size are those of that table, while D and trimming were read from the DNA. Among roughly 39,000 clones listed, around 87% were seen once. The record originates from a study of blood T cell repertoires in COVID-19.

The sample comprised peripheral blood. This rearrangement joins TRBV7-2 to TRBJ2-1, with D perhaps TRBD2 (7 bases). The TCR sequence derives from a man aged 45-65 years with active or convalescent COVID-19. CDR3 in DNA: TGTGCCAGCAGCTTTAACGTAGGGGGGGAAAATCAGTTCTTC. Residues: CASSFNVGGENQFF. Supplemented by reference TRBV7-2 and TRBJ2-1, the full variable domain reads GAGVSQSPSNKVTEKGKDVELRCDPISGHTALYWYRQSLGQGLEFLIYFQGNSAPDKSGLPSDRFSAERTGGSVSTLTIQRTQQEDSAVYLCASSFNVGGENQFFGPGTRLTVL.